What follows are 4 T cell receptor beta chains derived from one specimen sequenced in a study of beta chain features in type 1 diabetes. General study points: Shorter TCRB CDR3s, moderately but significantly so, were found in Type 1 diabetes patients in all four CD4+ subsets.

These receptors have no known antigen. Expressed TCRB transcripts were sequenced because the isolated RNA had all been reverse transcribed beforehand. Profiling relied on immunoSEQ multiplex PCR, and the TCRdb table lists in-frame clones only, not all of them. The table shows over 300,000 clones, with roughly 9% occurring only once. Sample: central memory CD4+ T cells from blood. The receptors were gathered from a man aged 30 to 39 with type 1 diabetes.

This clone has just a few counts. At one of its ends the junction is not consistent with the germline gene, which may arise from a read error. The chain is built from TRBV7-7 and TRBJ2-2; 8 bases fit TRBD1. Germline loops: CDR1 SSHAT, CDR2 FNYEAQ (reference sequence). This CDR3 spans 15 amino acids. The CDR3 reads CASSSWTGKNGELFF. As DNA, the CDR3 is TGTGCTAGCAGCTCTTGGACAGGGAAAAACGGGGAGCTGTTTTTT.

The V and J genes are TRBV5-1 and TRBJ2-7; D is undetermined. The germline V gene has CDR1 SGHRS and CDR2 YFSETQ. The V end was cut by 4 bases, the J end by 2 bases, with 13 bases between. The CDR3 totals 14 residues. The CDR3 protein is CASSIQIPTYEQYF. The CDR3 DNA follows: TGCGCCAGCAGCATACAGATACCCACCTACGAGCAGTACTTC.

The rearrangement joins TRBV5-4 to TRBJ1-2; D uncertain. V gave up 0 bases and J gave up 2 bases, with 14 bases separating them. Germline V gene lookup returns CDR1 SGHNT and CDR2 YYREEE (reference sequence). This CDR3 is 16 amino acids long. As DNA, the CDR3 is TGTGCCAGCAGCTTGGGAGGCCAGAAGATAAACTATGGCTACACCTTC. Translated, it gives CASSLGGQKINYGYTF.

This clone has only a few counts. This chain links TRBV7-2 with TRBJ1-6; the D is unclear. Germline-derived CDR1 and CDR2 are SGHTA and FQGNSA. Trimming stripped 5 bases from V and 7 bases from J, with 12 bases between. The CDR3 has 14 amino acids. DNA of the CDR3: TGTGCCAGCAGCCCGAGAATAGGAAATTCACCCCTCCACTTT. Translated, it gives CASSPRIGNSPLHF. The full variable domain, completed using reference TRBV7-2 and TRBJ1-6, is GAGVSQSPSNKVTEKGKDVELRCDPISGHTALYWYRQSLGQGLEFLIYFQGNSAPDKSGLPSDRFSAERTGGSVSTLTIQRTQQEDSAVYLCASSPRIGNSPLHFGNGTRLTVT.